The rows below give T cell receptor beta chains drawn from one sample of a study of CD8 T cells in ankylosing spondylitis. MiXCR was run by TCRdb on the 5' RACE reads, yielding one entry per CDR3 protein. The table shows more than 600,000 distinct CDR3 sequences, with under 20% occurring only once. What was sequenced was blood, either unsorted or a sorted T cell fraction (not recorded which). The source is a male donor with ankylosing spondylitis. Each CDR3 is given with its conserved first and last residue. Fields, in order: V gene, J gene, D gene, clone size, CDR3 DNA, CDR3 protein. D genes are given only for firm matches. Where a row states a size, it is once, few, many or the class of an expanded clone; other rows omit it.

v_gene: TRBV4-3; j_gene: TRBJ1-1; d_gene: NA; abundance: NA; CDR3nt: TGCGCCAGCAGCCAAGTCTCTTGGACTGAAGCTTTCTTT; CDR3aa: CASSQVSWTEAFF
v_gene: TRBV7-8; j_gene: TRBJ2-7; d_gene: NA; abundance: few; CDR3nt: TGTGCCAGCAGCTTAGAACCGGGTCTAACCTACGAGCAGTACTTC; CDR3aa: CASSLEPGLTYEQYF
v_gene: TRBV12-3/TRBV12-4; j_gene: TRBJ2-1; d_gene: TRBD2; abundance: few; CDR3nt: TGTGCCAGCAGTTTAAGGCTAGCGGGGGGGCCGGGGAATGAGCAGTTCTTC; CDR3aa: CASSLRLAGGPGNEQFF
v_gene: TRBV5-6; j_gene: TRBJ1-5; d_gene: NA; abundance: NA; CDR3nt: TGTGCCAGCAGCTTGGGTTGGCAGTCATATAGCAATCAGCCCCAGCATTTT; CDR3aa: CASSLGWQSYSNQPQHF
v_gene: TRBV21-1; j_gene: TRBJ1-6; d_gene: NA; abundance: few; CDR3nt: TGTGCCAGCAGCAAAGCCCTGGTCGCGCTGTTCTCCTATAATTCACCCCTCCACTTT; CDR3aa: CASSKALVALFSYNSPLHF
v_gene: TRBV12-3/TRBV12-4; j_gene: TRBJ2-7; d_gene: TRBD1; abundance: few; CDR3nt: TGTGCCAGCAGTTTCCGGGATAGGGGGCTCAACGAGCAGTACTTC; CDR3aa: CASSFRDRGLNEQYF
v_gene: TRBV12-3/TRBV12-4; j_gene: TRBJ1-5; d_gene: TRBD1; abundance: NA; CDR3nt: TGTGCCAGCAGCCCTACTCGTCAGGGGGCGGGTTATAGCAATCAGCCCCAGCATTTT; CDR3aa: CASSPTRQGAGYSNQPQHF
v_gene: TRBV28; j_gene: TRBJ2-1; d_gene: NA; abundance: few; CDR3nt: TGTGCCAGCAGTTCAGACCTAGGGGCCCCGGTCAAGTTCTTC; CDR3aa: CASSSDLGAPVKFF
v_gene: TRBV20-1; j_gene: TRBJ2-1; d_gene: NA; abundance: few; CDR3nt: TGCAGTGCTAGAGGATCCGGGACATACTACAATGAGCAGTTCTTC; CDR3aa: CSARGSGTYYNEQFF
v_gene: TRBV7-8; j_gene: TRBJ1-1; d_gene: NA; abundance: NA; CDR3nt: TGTGCCAGCACTACAGGAGGGTCCACTGAAGCTTTCTTT; CDR3aa: CASTTGGSTEAFF
v_gene: TRBV20-1; j_gene: TRBJ2-5; d_gene: NA; abundance: few; CDR3nt: TGCAGTGCTAGATCTGGGACTTTCCAAGAGACCCAGTACTTC; CDR3aa: CSARSGTFQETQYF
v_gene: TRBV11-2; j_gene: TRBJ1-6; d_gene: NA; abundance: many; CDR3nt: TGTGCCAGCAGCTTAGGGCAGGGGAGTTCACCCCTCCACTTT; CDR3aa: CASSLGQGSSPLHF
v_gene: TRBV20-1; j_gene: TRBJ1-5; d_gene: TRBD1; abundance: few; CDR3nt: TGCAGTGCTAGAGATCCCCGACAGGGTAGCAATCAGCCCCAGCATTTT; CDR3aa: CSARDPRQGSNQPQHF
v_gene: TRBV29-1; j_gene: TRBJ2-7; d_gene: TRBD1; abundance: NA; CDR3nt: TGCAGCGTTGTAGAGGGGGACAGGGGCTCCTACGAGCAGTACTTC; CDR3aa: CSVVEGDRGSYEQYF
v_gene: TRBV10-3; j_gene: TRBJ2-5; d_gene: NA; abundance: NA; CDR3nt: TGTGCCATCAGTGTGGAACGGCTCCAAGAGACCCAGTACTTC; CDR3aa: CAISVERLQETQYF
v_gene: TRBV29-1; j_gene: TRBJ1-1; d_gene: NA; abundance: NA; CDR3nt: TGCAGCGTAACCATAGGGAACACTGAAGCTTTCTTT; CDR3aa: CSVTIGNTEAFF
v_gene: TRBV5-6; j_gene: TRBJ2-7; d_gene: TRBD2; abundance: NA; CDR3nt: TGTGCCAGCAGCTTGGGGTCGCGGGGGACCTACGAGCAGTACTTC; CDR3aa: CASSLGSRGTYEQYF
v_gene: TRBV27; j_gene: TRBJ1-1; d_gene: NA; abundance: NA; CDR3nt: TGTGCCAGCAGTTGGGGGGGGTCTGTGGTCCCAGGGGACACTGAAGCTTTCTTT; CDR3aa: CASSWGGSVVPGDTEAFF
v_gene: TRBV28; j_gene: TRBJ1-2; d_gene: TRBD1; abundance: few; CDR3nt: TGTGCCAGCAGTACCGCCCCCTCGACAGGGTTTATTGGGTATGGCTACACCTTC; CDR3aa: CASSTAPSTGFIGYGYTF